Listed below are T cell receptor beta chains from one sample, sequenced in a study of cytomegalovirus exposure and HLA in healthy donors. Using immunoSEQ multiplex PCR, the repertoire was profiled, and TCRdb retains in-frame clones only, with some absent. The sample includes fewer than 250,000 clones, roughly 85% seen only once; the top ten take around 1.9%. Sample: PBMCs. These TCRs come from a male donor in good health and CMV-seronegative. CDR3s include the opening cysteine and the closing phenylalanine or tryptophan. Fields, in order: clone size, V gene, D gene, J gene, CDR3 protein, CDR3 DNA. D genes are given only for firm matches. Size tells how often a clone was seen (once, few, many) or the class of an expanded clone, and some rows leave it out.

clone_size: -; v_call: TRBV13; d_call: -; j_call: TRBJ2-7; cdr3_aa: CASSKRQAKPEQYF; cdr3_nt: TGTGCCAGCAGCAAAAGGCAGGCGAAGCCCGAGCAGTACTTC
clone_size: -; v_call: TRBV6-5; d_call: -; j_call: TRBJ1-2; cdr3_aa: CASSPNALNYGYTF; cdr3_nt: TGTGCCAGCTCCCCTAATGCTTTAAACTATGGCTACACCTTC
clone_size: -; v_call: TRBV30; d_call: -; j_call: TRBJ1-2; cdr3_aa: CAWKGGTNYGYTF; cdr3_nt: TGTGCCTGGAAAGGTGGGACAAACTATGGCTACACCTTC
clone_size: once; v_call: TRBV5-1; d_call: -; j_call: TRBJ2-1; cdr3_aa: CASDRGIGSAQINEQFF; cdr3_nt: TGCGCCAGCGATCGCGGTATAGGTAGCGCTCAAATCAATGAGCAGTTCTTC
clone_size: -; v_call: TRBV11-2; d_call: TRBD1; j_call: TRBJ1-2; cdr3_aa: CASSFRGTVNYGYTF; cdr3_nt: TGTGCCAGCAGCTTCCGCGGGACAGTTAACTATGGCTACACCTTC
clone_size: -; v_call: TRBV7-2; d_call: -; j_call: TRBJ2-7; cdr3_aa: CASSPRIRQYF; cdr3_nt: TGTGCCAGCAGCCCCCGTATTCGGCAGTACTTC
clone_size: few; v_call: TRBV25-1; d_call: -; j_call: TRBJ2-1; cdr3_aa: CASSEGRAHNEQFF; cdr3_nt: TGTGCCAGCAGTGAGGGCAGGGCACACAATGAGCAGTTCTTC
clone_size: -; v_call: TRBV27; d_call: TRBD2; j_call: TRBJ2-1; cdr3_aa: CASSLGGAGVRNEQFF; cdr3_nt: TGTGCCAGCAGTTTGGGTGGCGCGGGAGTCCGCAATGAGCAGTTCTTC
clone_size: -; v_call: TRBV7-8; d_call: TRBD1; j_call: TRBJ2-1; cdr3_aa: CASSRQGVNYNEQFF; cdr3_nt: TGTGCCAGCAGCCGACAGGGGGTCAACTACAATGAGCAGTTCTTC
clone_size: -; v_call: TRBV9; d_call: -; j_call: TRBJ1-1; cdr3_aa: CASSPPTDTEAFF; cdr3_nt: TGTGCCAGCAGCCCGCCCACGGACACTGAAGCTTTCTTT
clone_size: -; v_call: TRBV7-6; d_call: TRBD2; j_call: TRBJ2-6; cdr3_aa: CASSLVAGGSGANVLTF; cdr3_nt: TGTGCCAGCAGCTTGGTCGCGGGGGGTTCTGGGGCCAACGTCCTGACTTTC
clone_size: -; v_call: TRBV27; d_call: -; j_call: TRBJ1-3; cdr3_aa: CASRDGGSGNTIYF; cdr3_nt: TGTGCCAGTAGGGACGGGGGCTCTGGAAACACCATATATTTT
clone_size: once; v_call: TRBV29-1; d_call: TRBD2; j_call: TRBJ2-7; cdr3_aa: CSGGRAGGTYEQYF; cdr3_nt: TGCAGCGGGGGGAGGGCGGGAGGTACCTACGAGCAGTACTTC
clone_size: -; v_call: TRBV11-2; d_call: TRBD2; j_call: TRBJ2-5; cdr3_aa: CASSMLAGGGETQYF; cdr3_nt: TGTGCCAGCAGCATGCTAGCGGGGGGGGGTGAGACCCAGTACTTC
clone_size: -; v_call: TRBV6-5; d_call: -; j_call: TRBJ1-5; cdr3_aa: CASSYAGRGNQPQHF; cdr3_nt: TGTGCCAGCAGTTACGCAGGGCGAGGCAATCAGCCCCAGCATTTT
clone_size: -; v_call: TRBV19; d_call: -; j_call: TRBJ2-7; cdr3_aa: CASRPLADSSYEQYF; cdr3_nt: TGTGCCAGTAGGCCTTTAGCCGACAGCTCCTACGAGCAGTACTTC
clone_size: once; v_call: TRBV12-5; d_call: -; j_call: TRBJ2-7; cdr3_aa: CASGPEGGEQYF; cdr3_nt: TGTGCTAGTGGCCCCGAGGGAGGCGAGCAGTACTTC
clone_size: -; v_call: TRBV29-1; d_call: TRBD1; j_call: TRBJ2-7; cdr3_aa: CSVWTGPSYEQYF; cdr3_nt: TGCAGCGTTTGGACAGGACCCTCCTACGAGCAGTACTTC
clone_size: once; v_call: TRBV11-2; d_call: -; j_call: TRBJ1-6; cdr3_aa: CASSSEYSNSPLHF; cdr3_nt: TGTGCCAGCAGCTCAGAATACAGCAATTCACCCCTCCACTTT
clone_size: -; v_call: TRBV14; d_call: TRBD1; j_call: TRBJ2-5; cdr3_aa: CASSLAGQGRLETQYF; cdr3_nt: TGTGCCAGCAGCCTCGCAGGACAGGGACGTTTAGAGACCCAGTACTTC
clone_size: -; v_call: TRBV5-4; d_call: -; j_call: TRBJ2-3; cdr3_aa: CASSLDSSGAGNTQYF; cdr3_nt: TGTGCCAGCAGCTTGGATAGTAGCGGTGCAGGAAATACGCAGTATTTT
clone_size: few; v_call: TRBV15; d_call: -; j_call: TRBJ1-4; cdr3_aa: CATSRDSRTNEKLFF; cdr3_nt: TGTGCCACCAGCAGAGATTCTCGGACTAATGAAAAACTGTTTTTT
clone_size: once; v_call: TRBV28; d_call: -; j_call: TRBJ1-4; cdr3_aa: CASSSSNEKLFF; cdr3_nt: TGTGCCAGCAGTAGTAGTAATGAAAAACTGTTTTTT
clone_size: once; v_call: TRBV5-6; d_call: TRBD1; j_call: TRBJ2-5; cdr3_aa: CASNQRTGNQETQYF; cdr3_nt: TGTGCCAGCAACCAAAGGACAGGCAATCAAGAGACCCAGTACTTC
clone_size: -; v_call: TRBV27; d_call: -; j_call: TRBJ2-7; cdr3_aa: CASSLRRGDEQYF; cdr3_nt: TGTGCCAGCAGTCTAAGAAGGGGTGACGAGCAGTACTTC
clone_size: -; v_call: TRBV27; d_call: -; j_call: TRBJ2-3; cdr3_aa: CASSSSDLALRTDTQYF; cdr3_nt: TGTGCCAGCAGTTCATCCGATCTAGCGCTCCGCACAGATACGCAGTATTTT
clone_size: few; v_call: TRBV19; d_call: -; j_call: TRBJ1-5; cdr3_aa: CASSIVRQPQHF; cdr3_nt: TGTGCCAGTAGTATTGTGCGTCAGCCCCAGCATTTT
clone_size: -; v_call: TRBV30; d_call: -; j_call: TRBJ2-7; cdr3_aa: CAWRGRTGVFYEQYF; cdr3_nt: TGTGCCTGGAGAGGTCGGACGGGAGTATTCTACGAGCAGTACTTC
clone_size: few; v_call: TRBV6-5; d_call: -; j_call: TRBJ2-1; cdr3_aa: CASSYGQHNEQFF; cdr3_nt: TGTGCCAGCAGTTACGGGCAACACAATGAGCAGTTCTTC
clone_size: -; v_call: TRBV7-9; d_call: -; j_call: TRBJ1-5; cdr3_aa: CSSSLEPGMSNQPQHF; cdr3_nt: TGTTCCAGCAGCTTAGAGCCGGGGATGAGCAATCAGCCCCAGCATTTT
clone_size: -; v_call: TRBV19; d_call: -; j_call: TRBJ2-7; cdr3_aa: CASSIDGDTYEQYF; cdr3_nt: TGTGCCAGTAGTATAGATGGCGACACCTACGAGCAGTACTTC
clone_size: few; v_call: TRBV29-1; d_call: -; j_call: TRBJ2-2; cdr3_aa: CSVEGDKVTGELFF; cdr3_nt: TGCAGCGTTGAAGGCGACAAGGTCACCGGGGAGCTGTTTTTT
clone_size: -; v_call: TRBV28; d_call: TRBD1; j_call: TRBJ1-2; cdr3_aa: CASSSRTGANYGYTF; cdr3_nt: TGTGCCAGCAGTTCCCGGACAGGGGCTAACTATGGCTACACCTTC
clone_size: -; v_call: TRBV19; d_call: -; j_call: TRBJ1-1; cdr3_aa: CASSIYETSLTEAFF; cdr3_nt: TGTGCCAGTAGTATATATGAGACATCTCTCACTGAAGCTTTCTTT
clone_size: few; v_call: TRBV7-8; d_call: -; j_call: TRBJ2-6; cdr3_aa: CASSLANAKSGANVLTF; cdr3_nt: TGTGCCAGCAGCTTAGCGAACGCGAAATCTGGGGCCAACGTCCTGACTTTC
clone_size: -; v_call: TRBV6-1; d_call: -; j_call: TRBJ2-7; cdr3_aa: CASSRYRQGGYEQYF; cdr3_nt: TGTGCCAGCAGCCGTTACCGACAGGGAGGCTACGAGCAGTACTTC
clone_size: -; v_call: TRBV5-1; d_call: -; j_call: TRBJ2-2; cdr3_aa: CASSPGLADLPGSCFF; cdr3_nt: -
clone_size: -; v_call: TRBV28; d_call: TRBD2; j_call: TRBJ2-1; cdr3_aa: CASSQRGESYNEQFF; cdr3_nt: TGTGCCAGCAGCCAGCGGGGGGAAAGTTACAATGAGCAGTTCTTC
clone_size: -; v_call: TRBV4-2; d_call: -; j_call: TRBJ2-1; cdr3_aa: CASSQGGSNEQFF; cdr3_nt: TGTGCCAGCAGCCAAGGAGGGTCCAATGAGCAGTTCTTC
clone_size: -; v_call: TRBV5-4; d_call: -; j_call: TRBJ1-4; cdr3_aa: CASSLGFVEKLFF; cdr3_nt: TGTGCCAGCAGCTTGGGTTTCGTTGAAAAACTGTTTTTT
clone_size: -; v_call: TRBV5-6; d_call: TRBD1; j_call: TRBJ1-2; cdr3_aa: CASCSRDRGIYGYTF; cdr3_nt: TGTGCCAGCTGCTCCCGGGACAGGGGGATCTATGGCTACACCTTC
clone_size: few; v_call: TRBV27; d_call: -; j_call: TRBJ1-1; cdr3_aa: CASSPDQALELEAFF; cdr3_nt: TGTGCCAGCAGTCCAGATCAGGCCCTGGAACTTGAAGCTTTCTTT
clone_size: -; v_call: TRBV28; d_call: -; j_call: TRBJ1-4; cdr3_aa: CATLPGQMGKLFF; cdr3_nt: TGTGCCACGTTACCGGGACAAATGGGAAAACTGTTTTTT
clone_size: -; v_call: TRBV4-3; d_call: TRBD1; j_call: TRBJ2-7; cdr3_aa: CAKRGTDDDEQYF; cdr3_nt: TGCGCCAAAAGGGGGACAGATGACGACGAGCAGTACTTC